The 10 T cell receptor beta chains presented below share a single source sample, sequenced in a study of cytomegalovirus exposure and HLA in healthy donors. A multiplex PCR was run with 60 Vbeta primers and 13 Jbeta primers. The protocol was immunoSEQ multiplex PCR, while the TCRdb copy is restricted to in-frame clones and leaves out a portion. The table records approximately 180,000 clones, around 87% of them present only once. The sample comprised PBMCs. Receptors were obtained from a woman aged 18-35 years in good health and CMV-seronegative.

This clone was observed a few times. The V and J genes are TRBV6-5 and TRBJ2-7; 8 bases match TRBD2. V shed 6 bases, J shed 4 bases, and the junction held 8 bases outside the gene matches. Germline loops: CDR1 MNHEY, CDR2 SVGAGI. The CDR3 runs to 14 residues. The CDR3 region has the DNA TGTGCCAGCAGCGCTAGCGGCGGGAGGTACGAGCAGTACTTC. This gives the protein CASSASGGRYEQYF.

This chain joins TRBV28 and TRBJ1-5; maybe TRBD1 (5 bases). The germline V gene encodes CDR1 MDHEN and CDR2 SYDVKM. The CDR3 loop spans 14 amino acids. Between the trimmed V and J ends, which lost 8 bases and 0 bases, there was a span of 11 bases. The CDR3 reads CASAGDYSNQPQHF. The CDR3 bases are TGTGCCAGCGCGGGGGATTATAGCAATCAGCCCCAGCATTTT.

The chain couples TRBV28 to TRBJ1-4, with a tentative D call TRBD1 (6 bases). This CDR3 is built from 16 residues. Trimming shortened V by 5 bases and J by 0 bases, and 13 bases separated the two germline ends. Germline V gene data show CDR1 as MDHEN and CDR2 as SYDVKM. The CDR3 sequence: CASSKTGLATNEKLFF. In DNA form, the CDR3 reads TGTGCCAGCAGTAAAACAGGGCTTGCAACTAATGAAAAACTGTTTTTT.

As regards this clone: Within the sample, other DNA sequences also encode this same CDR3. The CDR3 nucleotides read TGTGCCAGCAGCCCCGGGGTCGGAGAGACCCAGTACTTC. This sequence encodes CASSPGVGETQYF. The chain recombines TRBV5-6 with TRBJ2-5; perhaps TRBD2 as D (5 bases). The germline V gene encodes CDR1 SGHDT and CDR2 YYEEEE. Deletions cut 4 bases from V and 4 bases from J, with 11 bases between. The CDR3 contains 13 residues. Complete variable domain (other parts from reference TRBV5-6 and TRBJ2-5): DAGVTQSPTHLIKTRGQQVTLRCSPKSGHDTVSWYQQALGQGPQFIFQYYEEEERQRGNFPDRFSGHQFPNYSSELNVNALLLGDSALYLCASSPGVGETQYFGPGTRLLVL.

This clone was detected once. The V and J genes are TRBV5-5 and TRBJ2-7; D is undetermined. The CDR3 sequence is 13 residues long. CDR1 SGHKS and CDR2 YYEKEE come from the germline V gene (reference sequence). The V end was cut by 3 bases, the J end by 5 bases, with 12 bases between. The CDR3 loop reads CASSSFSVNEQYF. The CDR3 coding sequence is TGTGCCAGCAGCTCTTTTTCGGTCAACGAGCAGTACTTC.

This rearrangement joins TRBV4-1 to TRBJ2-4; 10 bases agree with TRBD2. In germline, CDR1 is MGHRA, CDR2 YSYEKL. The CDR3 is 17 amino acids. The V gene end was trimmed by 1 base and the J gene end by 0 bases; junction bases not matched to a gene: 3. DNA of the CDR3: TGCGCCAGCAGCCAAGGTAGACTAGCGGGAGCCAAAAACATTCAGTACTTC. This encodes CASSQGRLAGAKNIQYF.

To note about this clone: At one boundary the junction diverges from the germline segment, which might be a read error. The chain employs TRBV7-9 and TRBJ2-7; D is possibly TRBD2 (5 bases). The germline V gene has CDR1 SEHNR and CDR2 FQNEAQ (reference sequence). This CDR3 comprises 13 residues. CDR3 in amino acids: CSSTPYQDSEQYF. The CDR3 nucleotides read TGTTCCAGCACCCCCTATCAGGACTCTGAGCAGTACTTC.

Turning to this clone: Germline is not matched at one junction end, which may reflect a read error. V gene TRBV6-5 combines with J gene TRBJ1-2, with 12 nucleotides matching TRBD1. In germline, CDR1 is MNHEY, CDR2 SVGAGI. The CDR3 runs to 14 residues. The CDR3 sequence: CASSYSGTGGRMSF. CDR3 in DNA: TGTGCCAGCAGTTACTCGGGGACAGGGGGCCGTATGTCCTTC.

This rearrangement joins TRBV11-2 to TRBJ1-1; no clear D gene. The germline gives CDR1 SGHAT, CDR2 FQNNGV. V shed 2 bases and J shed 1 base, with 5 bases lying between them. The CDR3 has 13 residues. CDR3 protein: CASSLIRNTEAFF. The CDR3 DNA is TGTGCCAGCAGCTTAATCCGGAACACTGAAGCTTTCTTT.

V gene TRBV9 combines with J gene TRBJ2-3; D gene unclear. V dropped 4 bases and J dropped 2 bases, with 11 bases sitting between them. The CDR3 extends over 14 amino acids. Germline V gives CDR1 SGDLS, CDR2 YYNGEE. The CDR3 loop is CASSRSLPTDTQYF. The CDR3 nucleotides read TGTGCCAGCAGCCGGTCTCTTCCCACAGATACGCAGTATTTT.